One TCR beta chain is described in this entry. The target antigen is unknown. The data were obtained in a study of cytomegalovirus exposure and HLA in healthy donors. Whole-study findings and limits: In vitro confirmation showed three CMV-associated chains to be CMV antigen specific.

V was shortened by 1 base and J by 0 bases, with 4 bases between the two germline ends. Germline-derived CDR1 and CDR2 are LGHNA and YSLEER. The CDR3 runs to 14 residues. Donors likely had unrecorded immune exposures despite being nominally healthy when sampled. It was with 60 Vbeta and 13 Jbeta primers that the PCR ran. TCRdb keeps only in-frame clones here, not all; method: immunoSEQ multiplex PCR. The sample lists 91,000 or so clones, approximately 80% occurring once. Sequencing used PBMCs. The chain is built from TRBV4-3 and TRBJ1-3; D gene unclear. This clonotype was sampled from a man aged 25 to 40 in good health and CMV-seropositive. CDR3 protein: CASSQGSSGNTIYF. The CDR3 bases are TGCGCCAGCAGCCAAGGGAGCTCTGGAAACACCATATATTTT.